What follows are 29 T cell receptor beta chains derived from one specimen sequenced in a study of shared clonotypes between healthy human individuals. Measured with immunoSEQ multiplex PCR; TCRdb has only the in-frame clones, and not every one. Among 2,500,000 or so clones listed, 85% to 95% were seen once. The source material was naive CD4+ T cells from PBMCs. The subset: CD45RA+ positively selected. The receptor source for this set is a man in his late teens or twenties in good health. Some clones in this sample may be carry-over from other donors' samples.

CDR3 sequence (DNA): TGTGCCAGCAGCTCCGGGTCTTCATGGGGCACTGAAGCTTTCTTT. Translated, it gives CASSSGSSWGTEAFF. This chain connects TRBV5-4 to TRBJ1-1; the D is unclear. The CDR3 is made up of 15 amino acids. From germline, CDR1 is SGHNT and CDR2 YYREEE (reference sequence). The V and J ends lost 3 bases and 4 bases respectively, with 16 bases between them. Full variable domain (outside the CDR3, taken from reference TRBV5-4 and TRBJ1-1): ETGVTQSPTHLIKTRGQQVTLRCSSQSGHNTVSWYQQALGQGPQFIFQYYREEENGRGNFPPRFSGLQFPNYSSELNVNALELDDSALYLCASSSGSSWGTEAFFGQGTRLTVV.

The CDR3 coding sequence is TGTGCCAGCAGCACGGGACTAGCGGGAGGCGGGGAGCTGTTTTTT. Residues: CASSTGLAGGGELFF. J is TRBJ2-2 and V is TRBV7-3; 15 bases align to TRBD2. The CDR3 contains 15 residues. Germline V gene sequence: CDR1 SGHTA, CDR2 FQGTGA. J was trimmed by 7 bases and V by 5 bases; bases with no gene match: 2.

The genes are TRBV5-4 and TRBJ2-5; D tentatively reads TRBD1 or TRBD2 (6 bases each). Germline V gives CDR1 SGHNT, CDR2 YYREEE (reference sequence). The CDR3 has 14 residues. V was clipped by 3 bases and J by 5 bases, with 14 bases between them. DNA of the CDR3: TGTGCCAGCAGCTCCGCCGGGGGCGGGGAGACCCAGTACTTC. It translates to CASSSAGGGETQYF.

This clone showed up just once. This CDR3 is CASSLTAGELDTQYF. The CDR3 DNA is TGTGCCAGCAGCTTAACTGCGGGAGAGTTAGATACGCAGTATTTT. J is TRBJ2-3 and V is TRBV11-3, with 7 bases fitting TRBD2. Germline CDR1 reads SGHNT; CDR2 reads YENEEA. V trimming: 2 bases; J trimming: 5 bases; junction bases outside the gene matches: 7. The CDR3 consists of 15 residues. The variable domain in full, with the rest retrieved from reference TRBV11-3 and TRBJ2-3, is EAGVVQSPRYKIIEKKQPVAFWCNPISGHNTLYWYLQNLGQGPELLIRYENEEAVDDSQLPKDRFSAERLKGVDSTLKIQPAELGDSAVYLCASSLTAGELDTQYFGPGTRLTVL.

The chain links TRBV7-8 to TRBJ1-3, with D tentatively TRBD1 (5 bases). Trimming took 5 bases from V and 1 from J, leaving 12 bases between them. Germline-derived CDR1 and CDR2 are SGHVS and FQNEAQ. This CDR3 is built from 15 residues. CDR3 loop: CASSLSGPSGNTIYF. CDR3 sequence (DNA): TGTGCCAGCAGCCTTTCGGGGCCATCTGGAAACACCATATATTTT.

J is TRBJ1-3 and V is TRBV30; 10 nucleotides line up with TRBD1. J lost 4 bases, V lost 5 bases, and 20 bases had no gene match. Germline V lookup: CDR1 GTSNPN, CDR2 SVGIG (reference sequence). The CDR3 is 19 residues long. As DNA, the CDR3 is TGTGCCTGGGGCTCCCGAGGACAGGGGGGTTCCTTGGCAGGAAACACCATATATTTT. This encodes CAWGSRGQGGSLAGNTIYF.

Turning to this clone: This same CDR3 is encoded by further DNA sequences in the sample. J is TRBJ2-7 and V is TRBV5-1; 9 bases fit TRBD2. The CDR3 is 15 residues long. Germline CDR1 and CDR2: SGHRS and YFSETQ. Trimming at V came to 4 bases and at J to 2 bases, leaving 7 bases not matched to a gene. CDR3 DNA sequence: TGCGCCAGCAGCGTGGGACTAGCTGACACCTACGAGCAGTACTTC. Translating gives CASSVGLADTYEQYF. Full variable domain (outside the CDR3, taken from reference TRBV5-1 and TRBJ2-7): KAGVTQTPRYLIKTRGQQVTLSCSPISGHRSVSWYQQTPGQGLQFLFEYFSETQRNKGNFPGRFSGRQFSNSRSEMNVSTLELGDSALYLCASSVGLADTYEQYFGPGTRLTVT.

The chain carries TRBV18 and TRBJ2-7; D not resolved. CDR1 is KGHSH, CDR2 LQKENI, per germline. The V end was cut by 3 bases, the J end by 3 bases, with 15 bases between. The CDR3 totals 15 residues. CDR3 nucleotide sequence: TGTGCCAGCTCACCTACTGAAGGGCTCTACTACGAGCAGTACTTC. Encoded protein: CASSPTEGLYYEQYF.

The rearrangement links TRBV5-4 to TRBJ2-7; a possible D gene is TRBD1 (6 bases). Germline CDR1 reads SGHNT; CDR2 reads YYREEE (reference sequence). The CDR3 length is 14 residues. The V end lost 4 bases, the J end lost 3 bases, and 14 bases lay between the germline ends. The CDR3 nucleotides are TGTGCCAGCAGCCTTAAAACAGGGAACTACGAGCAGTACTTC. It translates to CASSLKTGNYEQYF.

The genes are TRBV6-1 and TRBJ1-2; the D gene is possibly TRBD1 (5 bases). Germline CDR1 and CDR2: MNHNS and SASEGT. V lost 11 bases, J lost 3 bases, and 16 bases lay in between. There are 13 residues in the CDR3. In DNA form, the CDR3 reads TGTGCCGCGAACCGGGACGGATACTATGGCTACACCTTC. This gives the protein CAANRDGYYGYTF.

The chain joins TRBV6-1 to TRBJ1-4; D is undetermined. Trimming stripped 4 bases from V and 1 base from J, with 7 bases between. CDR3 length: 14 amino acids. Germline loops: CDR1 MNHNS, CDR2 SASEGT. The chain's CDR3 is CASSVPRTNEKLFF. CDR3 bases: TGTGCCAGCAGTGTGCCGAGAACTAATGAAAAACTGTTTTTT.

In the case of this clone: The same CDR3 can be traced to other DNA sequences in this sample. The rearrangement uses TRBV5-1 and TRBJ2-1; perhaps TRBD2 as D (6 bases). The CDR3 has 16 residues. The V end was cut by 4 bases, the J end by 1 base, with 15 bases between. CDR1 is SGHRS and CDR2 is YFSETQ in the germline V gene. CDR3: CASSLTGTLSYNEQFF. The CDR3 DNA reads as TGCGCCAGCAGCCTGACCGGGACTTTATCCTACAATGAGCAGTTCTTC.

The rearrangement links TRBV6-1 to TRBJ1-1, with TRBD1 as a possible D gene (6 bases). Germline V gene sequence: CDR1 MNHNS, CDR2 SASEGT. The CDR3 totals 16 residues. Trimming left V 2 bases short and J 4 bases short, with 17 bases between. The chain's CDR3 is CASSETGGRGGTEAFF. In DNA form, the CDR3 reads TGTGCCAGCAGTGAAACGGGAGGTCGAGGGGGCACTGAAGCTTTCTTT.

This chain uses TRBV4-3 with TRBJ1-3, with D possibly TRBD1 on 5 matching bases. V lost 4 bases and J lost 0, with 13 bases in between. The CDR3 runs to 16 residues. Germline V CDR1 and CDR2: LGHNA, YSLEER. CDR3 nucleotide sequence: TGCGCCAGCAGCCGCGGAGCCAGGGACTCTGGAAACACCATATATTTT. It is translated as CASSRGARDSGNTIYF.

A single count supports this clone. The chain links TRBV19 to TRBJ1-5; TRBD1 might be the D (5 bases). Germline CDR1 is LNHDA and CDR2 is SQIVND (reference sequence). Trimming stripped 3 bases from V and 9 bases from J, with 15 bases between. The CDR3 is 14 residues long. CDR3 bases: TGTGCCAGTAGTATTAGAGGGGTGGGAAGGCCCCAGCATTTT. This sequence encodes CASSIRGVGRPQHF.

This sequence joins TRBV15 and TRBJ1-5; D remains unclear. CDR1 and CDR2 from the germline V gene are LNHNV and YYDKDF (reference sequence). Trimming took off 0 bases at V and 0 bases at J, with 9 bases between the two ends. The CDR3 spans 16 residues. The CDR3: CATSRDLSYSNQPQHF. The CDR3 nucleotides read TGTGCCACCAGCAGAGATTTGAGTTATAGCAATCAGCCCCAGCATTTT.

The chain has TRBV19 and TRBJ2-3; TRBD2 matches 9 bases. The germline gives CDR1 LNHDA, CDR2 SQIVND (reference sequence). This CDR3 has 14 residues. The junction had 4 bases not matched to a gene; V was cut back by 6 bases and J by 3 bases. The CDR3 is CASSLLAGTDTQYF. The CDR3 DNA is TGTGCCAGTAGCCTTCTAGCGGGAACAGATACGCAGTATTTT.

This clone showed up just once. The chain carries TRBV5-4 and TRBJ2-2; D perhaps matches TRBD2 (6 bases). Trimming took 4 bases from V and 0 from J, leaving 16 bases between them. The CDR3 loop spans 17 amino acids. CDR1 and CDR2 from the germline V gene are SGHNT and YYREEE (reference sequence). The CDR3 DNA reads as TGTGCCAGCAGCAGAGAAAGAGCGGGCTCGAACACCGGGGAGCTGTTTTTT. This translates into CASSRERAGSNTGELFF.

The chain couples TRBV28 to TRBJ1-2; D gene uncertain. Germline CDR1 and CDR2: MDHEN and SYDVKM. V was pared by 11 bases and J by 4 bases, with 14 bases between. The CDR3 covers 12 residues. The CDR3 DNA is TGTGCCTCCGGGGTTACGCGCTATGGCTACACCTTC. As protein: CASGVTRYGYTF.

The J gene is TRBJ2-3, the V gene TRBV27; a weak D match, TRBD2 (5 bases). CDR1 and CDR2 (germline): MNHEY, SMNVEV (reference sequence). With 4 bases removed from V and 7 bases from J, the gap between germline ends came to 18 bases. The CDR3 loop spans 15 amino acids. CDR3: CASSSYNPWENTQYF. In DNA, the CDR3 is TGTGCCAGCAGTTCATACAACCCGTGGGAGAATACGCAGTATTTT.

The rearrangement joins TRBV5-4 to TRBJ2-1; D not resolved. Per the germline V gene, CDR1 is SGHNT and CDR2 is YYREEE (reference sequence). The CDR3 consists of 14 residues. Trimming removed 4 bases at V and 8 bases at J, with 16 bases between. The CDR3 spells CASSRTFYVDEQFF. DNA for the CDR3: TGTGCCAGCAGCAGGACCTTTTACGTGGATGAGCAGTTCTTC.

The J gene is TRBJ2-5, the V gene TRBV12-5; TRBD2 matches 9 bases. The germline CDR1 and CDR2 sequences are LGHNT and FRNRAP. V trimming: 1 base; J trimming: 5 bases; junction bases outside the gene matches: 5. CDR3 size: 15 residues. CDR3 nucleotide sequence: TGTGCTAGTGGTTTGGGCAGCGGGAGGTGGGAGACCCAGTACTTC. Encoded protein: CASGLGSGRWETQYF.

This clone was seen a single time. V gene TRBV13 combines with J gene TRBJ2-7; D is perhaps TRBD1 (6 bases). Germline values: CDR1 PRHDT, CDR2 FYEKMQ (reference sequence). The germline V and J ends were trimmed by 4 bases and 7 bases, with 23 bases remaining between them. The length of the CDR3 is 16 residues. The CDR3 loop is CASSSKRQASSGEQYF. Here the CDR3 DNA reads TGTGCCAGCAGCTCAAAGAGACAGGCCTCTTCCGGGGAGCAGTACTTC.

This clone was detected only a few times. The chain has TRBV29-1 and TRBJ2-2; 9 positions match TRBD1. J was trimmed by 2 bases and V by 6 bases; bases with no gene match: 4. The V gene's germline CDR1 is SQVTM and CDR2 ANQGSEA. The CDR3 length is 14 residues. CDR3 DNA: TGCAGCGTCGGGACAGGGTCCAACACCGGGGAGCTGTTTTTT. Its translation is CSVGTGSNTGELFF.

The chain is built from TRBV5-1 and TRBJ2-1; D possibly corresponds to TRBD2 (6 bases). CDR1 SGHRS and CDR2 YFSETQ come from the germline V gene. Trimming cost V 5 bases and J 4 bases, with 10 bases left between them. The CDR3 runs 13 residues. This chain's CDR3 is CASRVGTYNEQFF. The CDR3 DNA follows: TGCGCCAGCAGGGTCGGGACTTACAATGAGCAGTTCTTC.

The rearrangement uses TRBV6-1 and TRBJ1-5; 7 bases agree with TRBD1. The CDR3 runs 16 residues. Germline V gives CDR1 MNHNS, CDR2 SASEGT. V was pared by 4 bases and J by 6 bases, with 12 bases of the junction left unmatched. The CDR3 protein is CASSGMGTVGSQPQHF. The CDR3 DNA reads TGTGCCAGCAGTGGGATGGGGACAGTGGGGTCTCAGCCCCAGCATTTT.

CDR3 in amino acids: CASSLQGMGPYEQYF. CDR3 DNA sequence: TGCGCCAGCAGCTTACAGGGGATGGGACCCTACGAGCAGTACTTC. V is TRBV5-1 and J is TRBJ2-7; 7 nucleotides match TRBD1. The CDR3 extends over 15 amino acids. Germline V gene lookup returns CDR1 SGHRS and CDR2 YFSETQ. V dropped 2 bases and J dropped 2; count of bases not matched to a gene: 7.

The CDR3 sequence is CASSQELSQSGSNTGELFF. CDR3 nucleotide sequence: TGCGCCAGCAGCCAAGAATTGAGTCAGAGCGGGTCGAACACCGGGGAGCTGTTTTTT. This chain uses TRBV4-3 with TRBJ2-2; tentatively, D is TRBD2 (6 bases). The germline V gene has CDR1 LGHNA and CDR2 YSLEER. The CDR3 sequence is 19 residues long. V lost 0 bases to trimming and J lost 0 bases, with 17 bases between them.

The chain recombines TRBV6-5 with TRBJ2-1; D is possibly TRBD2 (6 bases). Germline V gives CDR1 MNHEY, CDR2 SVGAGI. This CDR3 contains 13 residues. Trimming stripped 2 bases from V and 6 bases from J, with 8 bases between. CDR3 sequence (DNA): TGTGCCAGCAGTTACGAGGGACTCAATGAGCAGTTCTTC. Translating it yields CASSYEGLNEQFF.